These 13 T cell receptor beta chains came from one sample sequenced in a study of PD-L1 blockade in urothelial cancer. TCRdb keeps only in-frame clones here, not all; method: immunoSEQ multiplex PCR. The table has tens of thousands of clones, 90% seen once; the top ten hold around 1.6%. Noted time point: pretreatment peripheral blood. The source material was PBMCs, sampled around atezolizumab (anti-PD-L1) treatment. The receptors derive from a man in his 60s with urothelial cancer.

The rearrangement joins TRBV10-3 to TRBJ1-2, with 8 bases that match TRBD1. CDR1 is ENHRY and CDR2 is SYGVKD in the germline V gene. The CDR3 totals 13 residues. V was pared by 7 bases and J by 8 bases, with 9 bases of the junction left unmatched. CDR3: CAIKPQGAGGYTF. Written as DNA, the CDR3 is TGTGCCATCAAGCCCCAGGGGGCTGGCGGCTACACCTTC.

The V call is TRBV27, the J call TRBJ1-4; TRBD1 agrees at 8 bases. The V gene's germline CDR1 is MNHEY and CDR2 SMNVEV (reference sequence). The length of the CDR3 is 18 residues. Losses at the gene ends were 4 bases for V and 8 bases for J; bases not matched to a gene: 18. Here the CDR3 DNA reads TGTGCCAGCAGTTACCTACCGGGAACAGGGGGGTCAAAGGAAAAACTGTTTTTT. Amino acid sequence: CASSYLPGTGGSKEKLFF.

This sequence joins TRBV4-1 and TRBJ1-5; no clear D. V was trimmed by 2 bases and J by 4 bases, leaving 12 bases between them. Germline CDR1 MGHRA, CDR2 YSYEKL. This CDR3 is built from 15 residues. CDR3 residues: CASSQTVAGNQPQHF. The CDR3 coding sequence is TGCGCCAGCAGCCAAACCGTCGCGGGAAATCAGCCCCAGCATTTT.

This clone has only one observation. The chain couples TRBV30 to TRBJ2-1; TRBD1 matches at 10 bases. The V gene end was trimmed by 1 base and the J gene end by 7 bases; junction bases not matched to a gene: 4. CDR1 is GTSNPN, CDR2 SVGIG, per germline (reference sequence). CDR3 size: 14 residues. The CDR3 sequence is CAWSGTGGMNEQFF. In DNA form, the CDR3 reads TGTGCCTGGAGTGGGACAGGGGGAATGAATGAGCAGTTCTTC.

The chain couples TRBV29-1 to TRBJ2-6; 8 nucleotides match TRBD1. Germline V lookup: CDR1 SQVTM, CDR2 ANQGSEA. With V trimmed by 5 bases and J by 2 bases, 2 bases remained unmatched. This CDR3 comprises 14 residues. The CDR3: CSVQQGAGANVLTF. DNA for the CDR3: TGCAGCGTTCAACAGGGGGCTGGGGCCAACGTCCTGACTTTC. The complete variable domain, with remaining parts taken from reference TRBV29-1 and TRBJ2-6, reads SAVISQKPSRDICQRGTSLTIQCQVDSQVTMMFWYRQQPGQSLTLIATANQGSEATYESGFVIDKFPISRPNLTFSTLTVSNMSPEDSSIYLCSVQQGAGANVLTFGAGSRLTVL.

Here the CDR3 DNA reads TGCAGCGCAATGGTCGGGGAAAAACTGTTTTTT. This gives the protein CSAMVGEKLFF. V is TRBV29-1 and J is TRBJ1-4, with D hard to call. The germline V and J ends were trimmed by 7 bases and 8 bases, with 11 bases remaining between them. Looked up from germline, CDR1 is SQVTM and CDR2 is ANQGSEA. CDR3 length: 11 amino acids.

The chain has TRBV4-1 and TRBJ1-6; TRBD1 might be the D (5 bases). Germline-derived CDR1 and CDR2 are MGHRA and YSYEKL. The CDR3 contains 16 residues. Trimming left V 5 bases short and J 5 bases short, with 16 bases between. The CDR3 here is CASSNRMTRNNSPLHF. The CDR3 DNA reads as TGCGCCAGCAGCAACAGGATGACAAGGAATAATTCACCCCTCCACTTT.

This clone showed up just a few times. The rearrangement uses TRBV7-2 and TRBJ1-4; no definite D call. V was shortened by 1 base and J by 4 bases, with 13 bases between the two germline ends. The CDR3 consists of 16 residues. Germline V gene data show CDR1 as SGHTA and CDR2 as FQGNSA. Written as DNA, the CDR3 is TGTGCCAGCAGCTTAGTAACCCTCCCGGGTAATGAAAAACTGTTTTTT. Translated: CASSLVTLPGNEKLFF.

The rearrangement links TRBV30 to TRBJ1-3; 8 bases match TRBD1. V lost 2 bases, J lost 0 bases, and 0 bases stayed unmatched. There are 14 residues in the CDR3. Germline CDR1 reads GTSNPN; CDR2 reads SVGIG (reference sequence). The CDR3 DNA sequence: TGTGCCTGGAGTACAGGGGGCTCTGGAAACACCATATATTTT. It specifies CAWSTGGSGNTIYF.

The chain uses TRBV29-1 and TRBJ2-7, with D possibly TRBD1 on 6 matching bases. The CDR3 spans 17 residues. Per the germline V gene, CDR1 is SQVTM and CDR2 is ANQGSEA. Trimming cost V 8 bases and J 3 bases, with 29 bases left between them. The CDR3 DNA reads as TGCAGCCTCCAAACCCCGGGACACCGAACCCTTTTCTACGAGCAGTACTTC. Protein: CSLQTPGHRTLFYEQYF.

V and J are TRBV7-9 and TRBJ1-1; D uncertain. There are 13 residues in the CDR3. Germline-derived CDR1 and CDR2 are SEHNR and FQNEAQ (reference sequence). V was cut by 6 bases and J by 5 bases, with 13 bases left in between. The CDR3 loop reads CASSGLVGTEAFF. As DNA, the CDR3 is TGTGCCAGCAGTGGACTTGTAGGGACTGAAGCTTTCTTT. Complete variable domain (other parts from reference TRBV7-9 and TRBJ1-1): DTGVSQNPRHKITKRGQNVTFRCDPISEHNRLYWYRQTLGQGPEFLTYFQNEAQLEKSRLLSDRFSAERPKGSFSTLEIQRTEQGDSAMYLCASSGLVGTEAFFGQGTRLTVV.

This chain joins TRBV6-5 and TRBJ2-3; perhaps TRBD2 as D (5 bases). V was cut by 6 bases and J by 7 bases, with 11 bases left in between. This CDR3 comprises 12 residues. Germline V gene sequence: CDR1 MNHEY, CDR2 SVGAGI. CDR3 sequence reads: CASSPGYNTQYF. The CDR3 DNA reads as TGTGCCAGCAGCCCGGGGTATAATACGCAGTATTTT.

This clone was seen a single time. This chain connects TRBV29-1 to TRBJ2-7, with 14 bases matching TRBD2. CDR3 length: 14 amino acids. Germline trimming cut 6 bases from V and 5 bases from J; bases unmatched to any gene: 6. CDR1 is SQVTM, CDR2 ANQGSEA, per germline. The CDR3 DNA is TGCAGCGTGGGGACTAGCGGGAGTCCCGACGAGCAGTACTTC. Protein: CSVGTSGSPDEQYF.